A single sample is the source of the 13 T cell receptor beta chains below, sequenced in a study of blood T cell repertoires in COVID-19. The table came from immunoSEQ multiplex PCR; TCRdb's copy has only in-frame clones and leaves some out. Among some 250,000 clones listed, approximately 91% were seen once. Sequencing input: peripheral blood. The origin of the receptors is a woman aged 25 to 39 with acute or convalescent COVID-19.

The rearrangement links TRBV27 to TRBJ2-2, with 9 bases fitting TRBD2. The germline CDR1 and CDR2 sequences are MNHEY and SMNVEV (reference sequence). The V gene end was trimmed by 5 bases and the J gene end by 1 base; junction bases not matched to a gene: 2. The CDR3 has 15 residues. The CDR3 loop reads CASSATSGNTGELFF. CDR3 DNA sequence: TGTGCCAGCAGTGCGACTAGCGGGAACACCGGGGAGCTGTTTTTT.

The chain uses TRBV5-1 and TRBJ2-1, with 9 nucleotides matching TRBD1. With 0 bases clipped from V and 3 bases from J, the junction kept 1 base outside the gene matches. CDR1 SGHRS and CDR2 YFSETQ come from the germline V gene. The CDR3 length is 15 residues. The CDR3 nucleotides are TGCGCCAGCAGCTTGGTGGGACAGGGCTACAATGAGCAGTTCTTC. Its translation is CASSLVGQGYNEQFF.

There are a few counts of this clone. The V and J genes are TRBV14 and TRBJ1-2, with 7 nucleotides matching TRBD1. V lost 0 bases and J lost 6; bases outside the gene matches: 10. The CDR3 loop spans 16 amino acids. In germline, CDR1 is SGHDN, CDR2 FVKESK. The CDR3 DNA reads as TGTGCCAGCAGCCAAGAGTTAGGGGGCCGCGGGGATGGCTACACCTTC. It specifies CASSQELGGRGDGYTF.

The chain carries TRBV12-3 or TRBV12-4 and TRBJ2-1; a weak D match, TRBD1 (5 bases). V was pared by 7 bases and J by 8 bases, with 12 bases between. The CDR3 runs to 12 residues. The CDR3 reads CASNRLTDEQFF. The CDR3 region has the DNA TGTGCCAGCAACAGGCTTACGGATGAGCAGTTCTTC.

This chain uses TRBV11-2 with TRBJ2-5; maybe TRBD2 (6 bases). CDR3 length: 15 residues. Germline values: CDR1 SGHAT, CDR2 FQNNGV. V lost 0 bases to trimming and J lost 5 bases, with 13 bases between them. The CDR3, as DNA: TGTGCCAGCAGCTTAGAGATGGGCCTAGCGGAGACCCAGTACTTC. Protein sequence: CASSLEMGLAETQYF.

The chain joins TRBV3-1 (or the pseudogene TRBV3-2) to TRBJ2-3, with TRBD2 matching 9 bases. There are 17 residues in the CDR3. The germline V gene has CDR1 LGHDT and CDR2 YNNKEL (reference sequence). With 1 base clipped from V and 2 bases from J, the junction kept 7 bases outside the gene matches. The CDR3 reads CASSQVGLARVTDTQYF. The CDR3 DNA reads as TGTGCCAGCAGCCAAGTCGGACTAGCGAGAGTCACAGATACGCAGTATTTT.

V gene TRBV7-9 combines with J gene TRBJ2-1, with D possibly matching TRBD1 (6 bases). Germline loops: CDR1 SEHNR, CDR2 FQNEAQ (reference sequence). This CDR3 has 13 amino acids. Trimming removed 0 bases at V and 10 bases at J, with 10 bases between. CDR3 DNA sequence: TGTGCCAGCAGCTTAGCGGGGGCGTCGGAGCAGTTCTTC. It yields the protein CASSLAGASEQFF.

The chain recombines TRBV6-4 with TRBJ2-5, with TRBD2 identical over 12 bases. V lost 3 bases to trimming and J lost 5 bases; unmatched junction nucleotides: 1. CDR1 MRHNA and CDR2 SNTAGT come from the germline V gene. There are 14 residues in the CDR3. This chain's CDR3 is CASSELAGGETQYF. Here the CDR3 DNA reads TGTGCCAGCAGTGAGCTAGCGGGAGGGGAGACCCAGTACTTC.

The chain recombines TRBV11-2 with TRBJ2-3, with 14 positions matching TRBD2. V was pared by 5 bases and J by 2 bases, with 3 bases of the junction left unmatched. Germline V gene sequence: CDR1 SGHAT, CDR2 FQNNGV. CDR3 length: 16 amino acids. The CDR3 spells CASSMGLAGVTDTQYF. The DNA of the CDR3 is TGTGCCAGCAGCATGGGACTAGCGGGGGTCACAGATACGCAGTATTTT.

V and J are TRBV2 and TRBJ1-4, with TRBD1 as a possible D gene (6 bases). CDR3 length equals 13 residues. Germline assignment: CDR1 SNHLY and CDR2 FYNNEI. V was trimmed by 8 bases and J by 6 bases, leaving 13 bases between them. CDR3 nucleotide sequence: TGTGCCAGCTGTCGGGCAGGGGATGAAAAACTGTTTTTT. Translation gives CASCRAGDEKLFF.

DNA for the CDR3: TGTGCCAGCAGCTTAGGTTCTAGCGGGAGTGGCACAGATACGCAGTATTTT. This codes for CASSLGSSGSGTDTQYF. The chain has TRBV7-9 and TRBJ2-3; 10 nucleotides match TRBD2. The CDR3 consists of 17 residues. Trimming removed 1 base from V and 1 base from J; junction bases left unmatched: 5. The germline V gene has CDR1 SEHNR and CDR2 FQNEAQ (reference sequence).

This rearrangement joins TRBV12-3 or TRBV12-4 to TRBJ2-1; D uncertain. The CDR3 is 9 residues long. The V end was cut by 8 bases, the J end by 9 bases, with 5 bases between. The CDR3 protein is CASYREQFF. The CDR3 DNA follows: TGTGCCAGCTATCGTGAGCAGTTCTTC.

This chain joins TRBV5-8 and TRBJ1-6; D call uncertain. This CDR3 is 12 amino acids long. Trimming shortened V by 2 bases and J by 7 bases, and 4 bases separated the two germline ends. Germline V gene sequence: CDR1 SGHTS, CDR2 YDEGEE. This CDR3 reads CASSFLNSPLHF. The CDR3 DNA reads TGTGCCAGCAGCTTCTTAAATTCACCCCTCCACTTT.